The text below deals with one T cell receptor (beta chain). Its target is unknown. This record belongs to a study of cytomegalovirus exposure and HLA in healthy donors. Notes on the study in general: A missense DCLRE1C variant was associated with V- and J-gene trimming of TCR beta chains in a later analysis, and an independent cohort replicated the association. HLA restriction was apparent for most CMV-associated TCR beta chains in a later analysis.

The primer mix had 60 Vbeta and 13 Jbeta primers. Profiling relied on immunoSEQ multiplex PCR, and the TCRdb table lists in-frame clones only, not all of them. The repertoire has approximately 100,000 clones, over 60% of them found once; the top ten carry about a tenth. Germline V gene sequence: CDR1 SGHTA, CDR2 FQGNSA. V lost 0 bases and J lost 6, with 6 bases in between. CDR3 size: 13 residues. This clonotype was obtained from a man aged 35 to 55 in good health and CMV-seropositive. Sequenced sample: PBMCs. J is TRBJ2-4 and V is TRBV7-2; possible D gene TRBD2, 5 bases. The CDR3 spells CASSLAAGNIQYF. The DNA for the CDR3 is TGTGCCAGCAGCTTAGCGGCGGGAAACATTCAGTACTTC.